This TCR beta chain derives from a study of T cell repertoires in cytomegalovirus infection. General study results and limits: Carriage of CMV together with the relevant HLA was identifiable through cumulative public TCR beta family frequency. The ex vivo response showed dominance by HLA-C-restricted CMV-specific TCR beta clonotypes.

The germline V gene has CDR1 MGHRA and CDR2 YSYEKL. The CDR3 is 13 amino acids. With regard to this clonotype: Its antigen is unknown. An end of the junction does not agree with germline; a read error may underlie this.

A single record per CDR3 protein comes from TCRdb applying MiXCR to the reads. Among 900,000 to 950,000 distinct CDR3 sequences listed, approximately 32% were seen once. The V and J genes are TRBV4-1 and TRBJ2-1; D unresolved. The sample was cultured CD8+ T cells from PBMCs, taken from culture after CMV antigen stimulation. The sequence derives from a human donor in good health (CMV status not recorded). Some clones in this sample may be carry-over from other donors' samples. The CDR3 sequence: CASSGPNHNKQFF. The CDR3, as DNA: TGCGCCAGCAGCGGTCCGAACCACAATAAGCAGTTCTTC.